The clone carrying this T cell receptor (beta chain) was found a few times. Uncontrolled infection, other autoimmune disease, pregnancy or lactation led to exclusion. CDR1 ENHRY and CDR2 SYGVKD come from the germline V gene. The length of the CDR3 is 14 residues. Trimming left V 4 bases short and J 1 base short, with 10 bases between. The sample originates from a study of T cells in Graves' hyperthyroidism and ophthalmopathy. RNA transcripts yielded amplified TCR beta CDR3 regions. HTBI primers were the set used in a first-round RT-PCR of the TCR CDR3. TCRdb ran MiXCR on the multiplex PCR reads and lists one entry per CDR3 protein. The profile shows about 560,000 distinct CDR3 sequences, about 15% of them singletons.

The specimen sequenced was blood. The V and J genes are TRBV10-3 and TRBJ1-2; D is ambiguous. The clonotype originates from a woman aged 25 to 45 with Graves' hyperthyroidism. CDR3 protein: CAISVSQDNYGYTF. CDR3 coding DNA: TGTGCCATCAGTGTCTCTCAGGATAACTATGGCTACACCTTC.